The count of the clone carrying this T cell receptor (beta chain) is one. Its matching antigen is unknown. This sample stems from a study of cytomegalovirus exposure and HLA in healthy donors. Study-wide background: Some 200 million T cells yielded 100 million or so unique TCR beta sequences in earlier analysis. General observations from the study: Cytomegalovirus association was listed for 150 to 200 TCR beta chains.

PCR was performed using 60 Vbeta and 13 Jbeta primers. TCRdb's table, derived via immunoSEQ multiplex PCR, lists solely in-frame clones and lacks some. The table lists roughly 50,000 clones, approximately 81% of them singletons. The CDR3 spans 11 residues. Trimming took 1 base from V and 9 from J, leaving 7 bases between them. Germline CDR1 is GTSNPN and CDR2 is SVGIG (reference sequence). The TCR comes from a woman between 18 and 30 years old in good health and CMV-seronegative. The V gene is TRBV30, the J gene TRBJ2-1, with D tentatively TRBD2 (5 bases). Input material: PBMCs. The CDR3 DNA is TGTGCCTGGAGTGGGCGGGTTGAGCAGTTCTTC. Translated: CAWSGRVEQFF.